The entry below gives a single T cell receptor (beta chain) sequence along with its context. This sample is drawn from a study of blood T cell repertoires in COVID-19. V shed 2 bases and J shed 0 bases, with 7 bases lying between them. This CDR3 has 13 residues. The germline CDR1 and CDR2 sequences are GTSNPN and SVGIG (reference sequence). Repertoires were generated with immunoSEQ multiplex PCR, while TCRdb's copy carries only in-frame clones and drops some. The data hold roughly 200,000 clones, with about 85% observed a single time. The TCR originated in a woman over 75 with acute or convalescent COVID-19. The rearrangement joins TRBV30 to TRBJ1-1, with D perhaps TRBD1 (5 bases). Sequenced input: peripheral blood. CDR3 sequence reads: CAWSRQMNTEAFF. CDR3 sequence (DNA): TGTGCCTGGAGTAGACAGATGAACACTGAAGCTTTCTTT.